The source of this T cell receptor (beta chain) is a study of beta chain features in type 1 diabetes. Whole-study findings and limits: Insertion counts at VDJ junctions were lower in type 1 diabetes patients, who also showed more deletions there. A moderate, significant TCRB CDR3 shortening appeared in type 1 diabetes across four CD4+ subsets.

Expressed TCRB transcripts were sequenced, since all the RNA that had been isolated was reverse transcribed. Measured with immunoSEQ multiplex PCR; TCRdb has only the in-frame clones, and not every one. This sample carries some 180,000 clones, roughly an eighth of them seen once, and the ten largest clones take approximately 0.64%. Blood was collected once per donor into heparin, averaging about 120 mL. CD45RO/CCR7/CD25/CD127/CD95/CD27 staining was used to isolate CD4+ naive, central memory, regulatory and stem cell-like memory cells by sorting. A few counts support this clone. Its antigen is as yet unknown. Trimming removed 1 base at V and 1 base at J, with 4 bases between. The CDR3 sequence is 13 residues long. Germline V gene data show CDR1 as SEHNR and CDR2 as FQNEAQ (reference sequence).

The source of this sequence is a woman aged 18-35 years in good health. This chain links TRBV7-9 with TRBJ1-1, with no clear D. Sequencing used central memory CD4+ T cells from blood. In DNA, the CDR3 is TGTGCCAGCAGCTTAGAAGCGAACACTGAAGCTTTCTTT. As protein: CASSLEANTEAFF.